These 19 T cell receptor beta chains originate from one sample sequenced in a study of cytomegalovirus exposure and HLA in healthy donors. It was with 60 Vbeta and 13 Jbeta primers that the PCR ran. Profiled with immunoSEQ multiplex PCR; TCRdb holds only in-frame clones, not every one. Its clone listing holds approximately 180,000 clones. Material: PBMCs. These receptor sequences come from a man under 40 in good health and CMV-seronegative.

The chain uses TRBV11-3 and TRBJ2-3; D is perhaps TRBD2 (6 bases). CDR3 length: 12 amino acids. CDR1 SGHNT and CDR2 YENEEA come from the germline V gene. Trimming took off 8 bases at V and 13 bases at J, with 19 bases between the two ends. As DNA, the CDR3 is TGTGCCAGCTCAGCGGGCGGCCCCTGGGAGTATTTT. The encoded protein is CASSAGGPWEYF.

The V and J genes are TRBV27 and TRBJ2-4; no clear D. Germline V CDR1 and CDR2: MNHEY, SMNVEV (reference sequence). This CDR3 region has 16 residues. Trimming pared 2 bases from V and 0 bases from J, leaving 11 bases between. CDR3 coding DNA: TGTGCCAGCAGTTTACCCGGCCGGGTAGCCAAAAACATTCAGTACTTC. Translating it yields CASSLPGRVAKNIQYF.

The chain employs TRBV7-9 and TRBJ2-5, with 12 positions matching TRBD2. With V trimmed by 1 base and J by 2 bases, 5 bases remained unmatched. Germline V CDR1 and CDR2: SEHNR, FQNEAQ (reference sequence). This CDR3 has 17 residues. The CDR3 nucleotides are TGTGCCAGCAGCTTAGGACTAGCGGGGGTGCTTCAAGAGACCCAGTACTTC. Its protein is CASSLGLAGVLQETQYF.

The gene calls are TRBV5-4 and TRBJ1-2; D uncertain. This CDR3 has 15 amino acids. V was cut by 0 bases and J by 2 bases, with 11 bases left in between. Germline CDR1 and CDR2: SGHNT and YYREEE (reference sequence). The CDR3: CASSLGAGPNYGYTF. The DNA of the CDR3 is TGTGCCAGCAGCTTGGGAGCGGGCCCAAACTATGGCTACACCTTC.

The rearrangement links TRBV6-6 to TRBJ1-1; D may be TRBD1 (6 bases). Trimming stripped 6 bases from V and 2 bases from J, with 10 bases between. This CDR3 comprises 13 residues. Germline V lookup: CDR1 MNHNY, CDR2 SVGAGI (reference sequence). The CDR3: CASRLGHNTEAFF. The DNA for the CDR3 is TGTGCCAGCAGATTGGGACATAACACTGAAGCTTTCTTT.

This chain uses TRBV7-2 with TRBJ2-7; D might be TRBD2 (7 bases). This CDR3 contains 14 residues. Trimming removed 6 bases at V and 5 bases at J, with 17 bases between. CDR1 and CDR2 from the germline V gene are SGHTA and FQGNSA. As DNA, the CDR3 is TGTGCCAGCAGTCGCGGGGGCCCGGAACACGAGCAGTACTTC. Translation gives CASSRGGPEHEQYF.

This chain's CDR3 is CASSSAQNTEAFF. CDR3 coding DNA: TGTGCCAGCAGCAGCGCCCAGAACACTGAAGCTTTCTTT. The chain recombines TRBV7-6 with TRBJ1-1; no clear D gene. The V end was cut by 5 bases, the J end by 1 base, with 8 bases between. CDR3 length equals 13 residues. Germline V gene data show CDR1 as SGHVS and CDR2 as FNYEAQ.

The rearrangement links TRBV7-6 to TRBJ1-3; TRBD1 aligns across 8 bases. V lost 5 bases to trimming and J lost 0 bases; unmatched junction nucleotides: 9. The germline CDR1 and CDR2 sequences are SGHVS and FNYEAQ. CDR3 length: 17 residues. The CDR3 spells CASSQGAGGYSGNTIYF. DNA of the CDR3: TGTGCCAGCAGCCAGGGGGCCGGCGGTTACTCTGGAAACACCATATATTTT.

The rearrangement joins TRBV18 to TRBJ1-2; 10 bases fit TRBD1. Germline V gives CDR1 KGHSH, CDR2 LQKENI. CDR3 length: 16 amino acids. The ends lost 3 bases at V and 3 bases at J; junction bases unmatched: 7. The CDR3 spells CASSPGQGPLYYGYTF. The DNA of the CDR3 is TGTGCCAGCTCACCGGGACAGGGGCCCCTTTACTATGGCTACACCTTC.

The chain links TRBV9 to TRBJ2-2, with D hard to call. V lost 4 bases and J 0 bases, leaving 10 bases between the germline ends. This CDR3 region has 15 residues. Germline V gene data show CDR1 as SGDLS and CDR2 as YYNGEE. The CDR3 spells CASSLEAANTGELFF. The CDR3 region has the DNA TGTGCCAGCAGCCTCGAGGCGGCGAACACCGGGGAGCTGTTTTTT.

The V and J genes are TRBV11-2 and TRBJ2-7; a possible D gene is TRBD1 (7 bases). CDR1 SGHAT and CDR2 FQNNGV come from the germline V gene. The length of the CDR3 is 16 residues. V dropped 8 bases and J dropped 1 base, with 21 bases sitting between them. CDR3 protein: CASGWLGRDSSYEQYF. The CDR3 DNA reads as TGTGCCAGCGGCTGGCTTGGGCGGGACAGTTCCTACGAGCAGTACTTC.

The chain couples TRBV19 to TRBJ1-5; D is perhaps TRBD1 (5 bases). Germline values: CDR1 LNHDA, CDR2 SQIVND (reference sequence). V lost 3 bases and J 6 bases, leaving 21 bases between the germline ends. CDR3 length: 17 residues. This CDR3 reads CASSIAWRGTYGQPQHF. The CDR3, as DNA: TGTGCCAGTAGTATCGCTTGGAGGGGTACCTACGGTCAGCCCCAGCATTTT.

The gene calls are TRBV6-1 and TRBJ1-2; 8 bases are a match to TRBD1. Germline V gene data show CDR1 as MNHNS and CDR2 as SASEGT. After removal of 6 bases from V and 5 bases from J, the junction contained 8 bases not matched to a gene. This CDR3 region has 14 residues. The CDR3 nucleotides read TGTGCCAGCAGGACCGGGACAGGCTCTTATGGCTACACCTTC. Translating it yields CASRTGTGSYGYTF.

The chain joins TRBV9 to TRBJ1-4; D perhaps matches TRBD1 (5 bases). The germline V gene has CDR1 SGDLS and CDR2 YYNGEE. The CDR3 sequence is 16 residues long. The V gene lost 3 bases and the J gene lost 8 bases, with 20 bases spanning the gap. The CDR3 bases are TGTGCCAGCAGCGAGGGAGGGGAGGGCATGGAAGAAAAACTGTTTTTT. As protein: CASSEGGEGMEEKLFF. The full variable domain, in which reference TRBV9 and TRBJ1-4 provide the parts outside the CDR3, is DSGVTQTPKHLITATGQRVTLRCSPRSGDLSVYWYQQSLDQGLQFLIQYYNGEERAKGNILERFSAQQFPDLHSELNLSSLELGDSALYFCASSEGGEGMEEKLFFGSGTQLSVL.

Comment on this clone: At one of its ends the junction is not consistent with the germline gene, which may arise from a read error. The V gene is TRBV28, the J gene TRBJ2-1; 8 bases match TRBD1. The CDR3 length is 16 residues. Germline values: CDR1 MDHEN, CDR2 SYDVKM. CDR3 amino acids: CASNLPLTGDYNEQFF. DNA for the CDR3: TGTGCCAGCAATTTACCCCTGACAGGGGACTACAATGAGCAGTTCTTC. The full variable domain, with the rest looked up from reference TRBV28 and TRBJ2-1, is DVKVTQSSRYLVKRTGEKVFLECVQDMDHENMFWYRQDPGLGLRLIYFSYDVKMKEKGDIPEGYSVSREKKERFSLILESASTNQTSMYLCASNLPLTGDYNEQFFGPGTRLTVL.

The rearrangement links TRBV19 to TRBJ2-1; 12 bases agree with TRBD2. The length of the CDR3 is 16 residues. After removal of 1 base from V and 9 bases from J, the junction contained 7 bases not matched to a gene. CDR1 and CDR2 (germline): LNHDA, SQIVND (reference sequence). CDR3 bases: TGTGCCAGTAGTATAGGGGCTAGCGGGAGGGGTGTTGAGCAGTTCTTC. Translated, it gives CASSIGASGRGVEQFF.

CDR3 loop: CASSQRSAGGRADTQYF. CDR3 nucleotide sequence: TGTGCCAGCAGCCAAAGATCGGCGGGGGGCAGAGCAGATACGCAGTATTTT. The rearrangement joins TRBV11-2 to TRBJ2-3; 8 bases are a match to TRBD2. The CDR3 sequence is 17 residues long. Germline assignment: CDR1 SGHAT and CDR2 FQNNGV. Trimming cost V 5 bases and J 4 bases; bases outside gene matches: 14.

This chain links TRBV6-5 with TRBJ1-1; D gene uncertain. The CDR3 contains 15 residues. The V end was cut by 8 bases, the J end by 3 bases, with 19 bases between. The germline V gene encodes CDR1 MNHEY and CDR2 SVGAGI. CDR3: CASLPRTSTDTEAFF. Written as DNA, the CDR3 is TGTGCCAGCCTACCCAGGACTTCGACGGACACTGAAGCTTTCTTT.

The chain uses TRBV6-1 and TRBJ1-3; D is possibly TRBD1 (5 bases). Germline-derived CDR1 and CDR2 are MNHNS and SASEGT. V was clipped by 9 bases and J by 0 bases, with 12 bases between them. CDR3 length equals 14 residues. The CDR3 protein is CASFMTDSGNTIYF. The CDR3 region has the DNA TGTGCCAGTTTTATGACAGACTCTGGAAACACCATATATTTT.